The entry that follows covers one T cell receptor (beta chain) sequence. Sequencing used immunoSEQ multiplex PCR; TCRdb keeps in-frame clones, though not all of them. The sample has about 46,000 clones, approximately 85% seen once. V was cut by 7 bases and J by 5 bases, with 13 bases left in between. The germline gives CDR1 SGHTA, CDR2 FQGNSA. The CDR3 runs to 13 residues. The source of the sample is a study of blood T cell repertoires in COVID-19. This clonotype was obtained from a human donor in a cohort sampled during active COVID-19. The donor label of this sample is uncertain. The chain employs TRBV7-2 and TRBJ2-3, with D uncertain. The sequencing sample was made of peripheral blood. CDR3 protein: CASTPPGRDTQYF. The CDR3 DNA reads as TGTGCCAGCACCCCCCCAGGTAGAGATACGCAGTATTTT.